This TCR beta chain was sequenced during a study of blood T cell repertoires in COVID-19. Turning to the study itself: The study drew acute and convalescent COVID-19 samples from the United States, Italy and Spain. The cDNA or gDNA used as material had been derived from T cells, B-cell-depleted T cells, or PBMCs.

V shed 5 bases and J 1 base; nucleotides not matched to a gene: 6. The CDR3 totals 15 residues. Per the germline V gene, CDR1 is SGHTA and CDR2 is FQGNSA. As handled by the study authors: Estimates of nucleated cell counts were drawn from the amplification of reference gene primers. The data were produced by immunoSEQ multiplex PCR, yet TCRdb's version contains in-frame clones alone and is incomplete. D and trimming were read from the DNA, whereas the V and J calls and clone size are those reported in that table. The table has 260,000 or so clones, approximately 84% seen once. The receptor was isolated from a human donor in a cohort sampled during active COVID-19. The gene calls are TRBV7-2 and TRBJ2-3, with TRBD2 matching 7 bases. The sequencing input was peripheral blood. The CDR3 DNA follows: TGTGCCAGCAGCAGACGGACTAGGGGCACAGATACGCAGTATTTT. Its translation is CASSRRTRGTDTQYF.